This T cell receptor (beta chain) was sequenced during a study of shared clonotypes between healthy human individuals. Overall study context: A donor's plate count was three for CD4 naive and three for CD4 memory; CD8 naive had two and CD8 memory one. The study, taken as a whole, reports: It was observed that roughly 5% of naive CD4 clonotypes were shared across a handful of donors. Generation probabilities were higher for clonotypes shared across all four sorted-subset donors than for unshared ones.

Clones were sequenced by immunoSEQ multiplex PCR, and TCRdb holds only the in-frame ones, with some missing. This sample carries about 2.1 million clones, around 93% of them seen once, and the ten largest clones take approximately 1.7%. CD45RO-negative, CCR7-selected cells formed the naive CD8 fraction, which excluded terminally differentiated effector memory CD45RA+ cells. Those who donated, Caucasian adults without exception, all lived in Nashville, Tennessee. The V gene's germline CDR1 is SNHLY and CDR2 FYNNEI. The germline V and J ends were trimmed by 7 bases and 6 bases, with 3 bases remaining between them. CDR3 length: 10 amino acids. About this clone: The target antigen is unknown.

The chain couples TRBV2 to TRBJ2-2; D not resolved. The material sequenced was naive CD8+ T cells from PBMCs. This sequence was found in a man in his late teens or twenties in good health. Some clones in this sample may be carry-over from other donors' samples. The CDR3 nucleotides are TGTGCCAGCACCGCCGGGGAGCTGTTTTTT. Amino acid sequence: CASTAGELFF.